What follows is one T cell receptor (beta chain) and its context. What it binds is unknown. V shed 4 bases and J shed 6 bases, with 11 bases lying between them. This CDR3 is 13 amino acids long. Germline CDR1 is KGHDR and CDR2 is SFDVKD. This sample stems from a study of regulatory T cells in long-lasting Graves disease. Study in general: Recently diagnosed Graves' patients had received antithyroid drugs for under 3 months.

Study-level results: Authors noted too few samples as a limitation. Newly diagnosed patients shared 750 to 1,000 public clonotypes; persistent patients shared around 2,500. Less diverse TCR repertoires were seen in persistent Graves' patients than in newly diagnosed ones.

Indicated time point: newly diagnosed GD, antithyroid drugs for less than 3 months. PBMC-extracted RNA yielded the TCR library. TCR beta libraries were built with iRepertoire HTBI primers and Arm-PCR of CDR3 regions. TCRdb processed the multiplex PCR reads anew with MiXCR; each CDR3 protein has one entry. In the table there are about 320,000 distinct CDR3 sequences, 15% to 20% of which are singletons. This clonotype was sampled from a female donor with Graves disease. This sample comprised peripheral blood mononuclear cells (PBMCs), obtained at new diagnosis, from a patient treated with antithyroid drugs. This chain connects TRBV24-1 to TRBJ2-5; tentatively, D is TRBD1 or TRBD2 (5 bases each). CDR3: CATSDGAVQTQYF. The CDR3 DNA sequence: TGTGCCACCAGTGACGGGGCAGTGCAGACCCAGTACTTC.